Shown below are 21 T cell receptor beta chains from a single sample sequenced in a study of blood T cells in healthy people across ages. A second PCR, run for roughly 7 to 12 cycles, used a sample-barcoded 5' primer plus a J-beta primer mix. TCRdb fed the 5' RACE reads into MiXCR, producing one record per CDR3 protein. Found here are roughly 680,000 distinct CDR3 sequences, roughly half of them singletons; the top ten hold roughly 12%. The material sequenced was blood. These receptors all come from a woman older than 75 in good health.

The chain recombines TRBV15 with TRBJ2-7; tentatively, D is TRBD1 or TRBD2 (6 bases each). The V gene lost 3 bases and the J gene lost 2 bases, with 11 bases spanning the gap. The CDR3 covers 14 residues. Germline-derived CDR1 and CDR2 are LNHNV and YYDKDF (reference sequence). CDR3 sequence: CATSRPGAPYEQYF. CDR3 bases: TGTGCCACCAGCAGGCCGGGGGCCCCCTACGAGCAGTACTTC.

This clonotype was found a few times. The rearrangement links TRBV12-2 to TRBJ2-7; TRBD2 is taken as the D call from the table, unchecked against the DNA. TRBV12-2 is a recognized pseudogene. This CDR3 is 17 amino acids long. CDR3 region: CASRFGLLGTNPYEQYF. The DNA of the CDR3 is TGTGCAAGTCGCTTTGGCCTATTAGGGACTAACCCCTACGAGCAGTACTTC.

Of note for this clonotype: A read error is possible here, since a much larger clone lies one base away. The J gene is TRBJ2-5, the V gene TRBV5-1; D might be TRBD1 (5 bases). With the DNA end fitting TRBJ2-7 better, the J assignment may be wrong. The CDR3 runs 14 residues. CDR1 and CDR2 (germline): SGHRS, YFSETQ. This chain's CDR3 is CASSAPRQPCEQYF. DNA of the CDR3: TGCGCCAGCAGCGCACCGAGACAGCCCTGCGAGCAGTACTTC.

The V call is TRBV28, the J call TRBJ2-3, with 9 bases identical to TRBD1. Trimming at V came to 6 bases and at J to 3 bases, leaving 7 bases not matched to a gene. The germline gives CDR1 MDHEN, CDR2 SYDVKM. The CDR3 extends over 15 amino acids. This chain's CDR3 is CASRGGDRATDTQYF. The CDR3 DNA reads TGTGCCAGCAGGGGTGGGGACAGGGCGACAGATACGCAGTATTTT.

This clonotype was detected many times. The rearrangement uses TRBV12-3 or TRBV12-4 and TRBJ2-4; D is unresolved. V shed 3 bases and J shed 3 bases, with 9 bases lying between them. The CDR3 has 14 amino acids. CDR3 region: CASSFLWLKNIQYF. As DNA, the CDR3 is TGTGCCAGCAGTTTCCTCTGGCTCAAAAACATTCAGTACTTC.

V and J are TRBV20-1 and TRBJ2-7; perhaps TRBD1 as D (6 bases). CDR3 length equals 13 residues. Germline assignment: CDR1 DFQATT and CDR2 SNEGSKA (reference sequence). V lost 1 base and J 5 bases, leaving 12 bases between the germline ends. In nucleotides, the CDR3 is TGCAGTGCTAGAGGACAGGTTCCCCACGAGCAGTACTTC. Amino acid sequence: CSARGQVPHEQYF.

Notes on this clonotype: One end of the junction does not line up with germline, which may come from a read error. CDR3 loop: CASILDPQETQYF. DNA for the CDR3: TGCGCCAGCATCTTGGACCCTCAAGAGACCCAGTACTTC. The chain has TRBV5-1 and TRBJ2-5; D gene unclear. Germline CDR1 and CDR2: SGHRS and YFSETQ. The CDR3 spans 13 residues.

Of note for this clonotype: A read error may explain this, as a much larger clone is one base away. This chain joins TRBV6-1 and TRBJ2-7; no reliable D call. There are 11 residues in the CDR3. Germline V gives CDR1 MNHNS, CDR2 SASEGT. V shed 7 bases and J shed 6 bases, with 10 bases lying between them. The CDR3 bases are TGTGCCAGCATCGCCGGATGCGAGCAGTACTTC. Protein: CASIAGCEQYF.

A remark on this clonotype: A single base separates this from a much larger clone, so it may be a read error. The genes are TRBV12-3 or TRBV12-4 and TRBJ1-2, with TRBD1 identical over 8 bases. The CDR3 has 12 amino acids. The CDR3 loop reads CASSKQGAGFTF. The CDR3 region has the DNA TGTGCCAGCAGTAAGCAGGGGGCGGGCTTCACCTTC.

The chain uses TRBV4-1 and TRBJ2-3; 11 bases agree with TRBD1. In germline, CDR1 is MGHRA, CDR2 YSYEKL. This CDR3 comprises 17 residues. The V and J ends lost 1 base and 4 bases, in that order; junction bases with no gene match: 7. CDR3 coding DNA: TGCGCCAGCAGCCAAGTGATGGGACAGGGGGTTTCAGATACGCAGTATTTT. Its protein product is CASSQVMGQGVSDTQYF.

Concerning this clonotype: No conserved phenylalanine or tryptophan ends this CDR3, so it is likely a read error. The V and J genes are TRBV2 and TRBJ2-1; D possibly corresponds to TRBD2 (7 bases). The CDR3 contains 14 residues. Germline lookup yields CDR1 SNHLY and CDR2 FYNNEI. Trimming took 6 bases from V and 5 from J, leaving 14 bases between them. This CDR3 is CASRRGGTNNEQFV. CDR3 nucleotide sequence: TGTGCCAGCAGGAGGGGGGGGACTAACAATGAGCAGTTCGTC.

This clonotype has a count of ten or more. The chain joins TRBV7-8 to TRBJ2-3; TRBD2 is a possible D gene (6 bases). Trimming stripped 5 bases from V and 9 bases from J, with 24 bases between. Germline V gene sequence: CDR1 SGHVS, CDR2 FQNEAQ. The length of the CDR3 is 16 residues. The CDR3 DNA sequence: TGTGCCAGCAGCGAACTAGGCGCGGGACTTCTACAAACGCAGTATTTT. Its translation is CASSELGAGLLQTQYF.

The chain joins TRBV20-1 to TRBJ2-7, with 7 bases identical to TRBD2. V lost 7 bases and J lost 5; bases outside the gene matches: 11. Looked up from germline, CDR1 is DFQATT and CDR2 is SNEGSKA (reference sequence). The CDR3 extends over 13 amino acids. Here the CDR3 reads CSGAEAGVNEQYF. The CDR3 nucleotides read TGCAGTGGAGCAGAGGCGGGGGTCAACGAGCAGTACTTC.

DNA for the CDR3: TGTGCCAGCAGTCGGGGGGCTGAAGCTTTCTTT. This codes for CASSRGAEAFF. The rearrangement joins TRBV12-3 or TRBV12-4 to TRBJ1-1; D might be TRBD1 (5 bases). The V end lost 5 bases, the J end lost 6 bases, and 7 bases lay between the germline ends. This CDR3 is 11 amino acids long.

Ten or more counts support this clonotype. This chain uses TRBV15 with TRBJ2-3; D remains unclear. Germline V gene data show CDR1 as LNHNV and CDR2 as YYDKDF (reference sequence). V was trimmed by 4 bases and J by 4 bases, leaving 6 bases between them. CDR3 length: 12 residues. CDR3 sequence reads: CATSNIPDTQYF. In DNA, the CDR3 is TGTGCCACCAGCAACATTCCAGATACGCAGTATTTT.

In this sample, this clonotype turned up a few times. The chain has TRBV7-9 and TRBJ1-2; D remains ambiguous. Germline loops: CDR1 SEHNR, CDR2 FQNEAQ (reference sequence). Trimming stripped 5 bases from V and 7 bases from J, with 17 bases between. CDR3 length: 14 amino acids. CDR3 bases: TGTGCCAGCAGCCCGCGTGGAGGGCTGACTGGCTACACCTTC. Its protein product is CASSPRGGLTGYTF.

This clonotype has more than one count but fewer than ten. This sequence joins TRBV3-1 and TRBJ2-3; D may be TRBD1 or TRBD2 (5 bases each). The germline gives CDR1 LGHDT, CDR2 YNNKEL (reference sequence). Trimming pared 8 bases from V and 2 bases from J, leaving 11 bases between. This CDR3 is 13 amino acids long. In nucleotides, the CDR3 is TGTGCCAGCCGGGGCATAATCACAGATACGCAGTATTTT. It codes for CASRGIITDTQYF.

Ten or more counts support this clonotype. The chain has TRBV29-1 and TRBJ2-1; possible D gene TRBD2, 5 bases. Germline CDR1 SQVTM, CDR2 ANQGSEA. V shed 7 bases and J shed 1 base, with 14 bases lying between them. The CDR3 consists of 14 residues. The CDR3 DNA is TGCAGCGGCTCCCGCGGAGGATCCTACAATGAGCAGTTCTTC. Amino acid sequence: CSGSRGGSYNEQFF.

In its sample, this clonotype was seen many times. The chain combines TRBV12-3 or TRBV12-4 with TRBJ1-5, with 9 positions matching TRBD1. The CDR3 contains 14 residues. The V segment lost 10 bases and the J segment 10 bases; nucleotides outside the gene matches: 14. The CDR3 nucleotides are TGTGCCACCCGATTCGGGACAGGGCTCAGCCCCCAGCATTTT. This gives the protein CATRFGTGLSPQHF.

This clonotype has a count of ten or more. The chain recombines TRBV20-1 with TRBJ2-3, with D possibly called TRBD1 or TRBD2 (5 bases each). The V gene's germline CDR1 is DFQATT and CDR2 SNEGSKA (reference sequence). This CDR3 is 13 amino acids long. V lost 2 bases and J lost 6, with 12 bases in between. CDR3 sequence reads: CSARRDDPDTQYF. Written as DNA, the CDR3 is TGCAGTGCTAGAAGGGACGACCCGGATACGCAGTATTTT.

This clonotype turned up a few times. One base away lies a much larger clone, so this may be a sequencing read error. V gene TRBV7-2 combines with J gene TRBJ2-1, with D possibly TRBD2 on 6 matching bases. The J call may be faulty, since TRBJ2-7 better matches the DNA end. The germline V gene encodes CDR1 SGHTA and CDR2 FQGNSA. The CDR3 runs 16 residues. CDR3 bases: TGTGCCAGCAGCTTAGTTGGGAGGAGCTCCTACAATGAGCAGTACTTC. It encodes CASSLVGRSSYNEQYF.